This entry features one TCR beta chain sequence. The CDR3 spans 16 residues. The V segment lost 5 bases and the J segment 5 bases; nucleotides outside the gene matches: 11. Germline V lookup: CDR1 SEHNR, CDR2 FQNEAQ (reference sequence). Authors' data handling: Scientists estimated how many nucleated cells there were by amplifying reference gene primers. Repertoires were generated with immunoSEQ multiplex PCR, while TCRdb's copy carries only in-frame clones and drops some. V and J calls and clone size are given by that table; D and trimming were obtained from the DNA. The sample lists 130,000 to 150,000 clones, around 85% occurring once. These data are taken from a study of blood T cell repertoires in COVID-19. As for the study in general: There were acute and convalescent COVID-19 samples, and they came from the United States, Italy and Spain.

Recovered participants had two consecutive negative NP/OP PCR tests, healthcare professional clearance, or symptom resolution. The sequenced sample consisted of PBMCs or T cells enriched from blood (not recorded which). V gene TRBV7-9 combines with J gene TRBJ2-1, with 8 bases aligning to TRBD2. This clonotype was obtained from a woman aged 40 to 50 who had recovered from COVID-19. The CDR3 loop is CASSRMVIAGHNEQFF. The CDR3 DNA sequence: TGTGCCAGCAGCCGGATGGTAATAGCGGGGCACAATGAGCAGTTCTTC. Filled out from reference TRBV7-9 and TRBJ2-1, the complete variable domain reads DTGVSQNPRHKITKRGQNVTFRCDPISEHNRLYWYRQTLGQGPEFLTYFQNEAQLEKSRLLSDRFSAERPKGSFSTLEIQRTEQGDSAMYLCASSRMVIAGHNEQFFGPGTRLTVL.